The source of this T cell receptor (beta chain) is a study of T-cell memory formation after mild COVID-19. The CDR3 has 13 residues. CDR1 and CDR2 from the germline V gene are LNHDA and SQIVND (reference sequence). V was shortened by 1 base and J by 6 bases, with 6 bases between the two germline ends. Of note for this clonotype: Its antigen is as yet unknown.

Findings and limits, study-wide: Clones contracting day 15 to 85 were balanced CD4/CD8; later expanders leaned CD4+. Clones that contracted clustered mainly in CM and EM if CD4+ and in EMRA if CD8+.

The TCR alpha and TCR beta cDNA libraries, bearing sample barcodes and UMIs, were generated by 5'RACE using constant-segment primers. TCRdb re-called the 5' RACE reads with MiXCR, one entry per CDR3 protein. The repertoire holds about 560,000 distinct CDR3 sequences, with roughly 21% as singletons. This clonotype was sampled from an adult woman who had mild COVID-19 (a few samples of this study predate the infection). Cell type and time point are not known. The genes are TRBV19 and TRBJ2-2; TRBD2 is a possible D gene (5 bases). Sequences were obtained from PBMCs or a T cell subset sorted from them (not recorded which). CDR3 nucleotides: TGTGCCAGTAGTATAGTCGGGGCCGGGGAGCTGTTTTTT. It is translated as CASSIVGAGELFF.